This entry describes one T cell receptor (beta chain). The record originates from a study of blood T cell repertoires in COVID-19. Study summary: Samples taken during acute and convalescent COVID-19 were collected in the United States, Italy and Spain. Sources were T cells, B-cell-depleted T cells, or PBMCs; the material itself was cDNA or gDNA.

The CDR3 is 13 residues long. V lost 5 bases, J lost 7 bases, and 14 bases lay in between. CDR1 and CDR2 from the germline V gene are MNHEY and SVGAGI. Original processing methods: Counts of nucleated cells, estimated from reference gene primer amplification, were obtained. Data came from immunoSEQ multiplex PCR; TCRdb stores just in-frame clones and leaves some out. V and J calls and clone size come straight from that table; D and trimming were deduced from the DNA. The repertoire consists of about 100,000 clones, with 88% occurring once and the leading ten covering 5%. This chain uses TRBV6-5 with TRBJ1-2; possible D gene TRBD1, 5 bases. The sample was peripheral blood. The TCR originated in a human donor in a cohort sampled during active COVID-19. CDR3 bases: TGTGCCAGCAGTCCGACAGCTGCCCGTGGCTACACCTTC. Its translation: CASSPTAARGYTF.